This TCR beta chain was recovered during a study of cytomegalovirus exposure and HLA in healthy donors. Study context: Unique TCRs numbering roughly 80 million, obtained from HLA-typed donors, made up an early data release.

In regard to this clone: The antigen remains unidentified.

The PCR ran on 60 Vbeta and 13 Jbeta primers. Data came from immunoSEQ multiplex PCR; TCRdb stores just in-frame clones and leaves some out. The sample includes 120,000 or so clones, over 60% of them seen just once. General study results and limits: It was reported that the classifier diagnosed cytomegalovirus status with high specificity and sensitivity in both the original and validation cohorts. The presence/absence work took it that sequencing depth was about the same across donors. For TCR beta chains, V- and J-gene trimming was later linked to a missense DCLRE1C variant.

The J segment lost 2 bases and the V segment lost 5 bases, leaving 2 bases of the junction unmatched. CDR1 is MNHEY and CDR2 is SVGAGI in the germline V gene. The CDR3 loop spans 15 amino acids. The chain is built from TRBV6-5 and TRBJ1-5; TRBD1 agrees at 11 bases. Sequenced: PBMCs. The clonotype originates from a female donor in good health and CMV-seronegative. The CDR3 sequence: CASSGQGAGNQPQHF. CDR3 bases: TGTGCCAGCAGTGGACAGGGGGCTGGCAATCAGCCCCAGCATTTT.